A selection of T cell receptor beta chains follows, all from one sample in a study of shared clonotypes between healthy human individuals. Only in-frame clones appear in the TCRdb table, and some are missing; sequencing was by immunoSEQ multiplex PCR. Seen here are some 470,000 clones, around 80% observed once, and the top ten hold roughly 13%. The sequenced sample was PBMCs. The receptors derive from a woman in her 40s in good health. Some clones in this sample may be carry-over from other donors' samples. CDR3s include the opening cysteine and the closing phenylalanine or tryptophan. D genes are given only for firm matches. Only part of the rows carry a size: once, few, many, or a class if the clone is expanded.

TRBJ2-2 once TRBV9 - CASSQQGVGELFF TGTGCCAGCAGCCAGCAGGGAGTCGGGGAGCTGTTTTTT
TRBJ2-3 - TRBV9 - CASSPRALGSDTQYF TGTGCCAGCAGCCCCCGTGCTCTTGGCTCAGATACGCAGTATTTT
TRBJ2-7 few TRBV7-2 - CASSLEYEQYF TGTGCCAGCAGCTTAGAGTACGAGCAGTACTTC
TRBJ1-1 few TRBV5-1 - CASSLGVGTEAFF TGCGCCAGCAGCTTGGGTGTGGGGACTGAAGCTTTCTTT
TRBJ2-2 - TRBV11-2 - CASSLGGRGTGELFF TGTGCCAGCAGCTTAGGAGGGCGGGGCACCGGGGAGCTGTTTTTT
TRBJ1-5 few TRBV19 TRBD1 CASSISGTGENQPQHF TGTGCCAGTAGTATAAGTGGTACAGGGGAGAATCAGCCCCAGCATTTT
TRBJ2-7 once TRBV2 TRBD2 CASSGLAGAYEQYF TGTGCCAGCAGTGGGCTAGCGGGCGCCTACGAGCAGTACTTC
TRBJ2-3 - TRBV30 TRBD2 CAWSQLAAPEYF TGTGCCTGGAGTCAACTAGCGGCCCCTGAGTATTTT
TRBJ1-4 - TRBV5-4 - CASSLAGSEKLFF TGTGCCAGCAGCTTGGCAGGTTCTGAAAAACTGTTTTTT
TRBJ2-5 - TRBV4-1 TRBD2 CASSQRPGLAGETQYF TGCGCCAGCAGCCAGCGACCGGGACTAGCGGGGGAGACCCAGTACTTC
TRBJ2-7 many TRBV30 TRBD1 CAWSVQGLESYEQYF TGTGCCTGGAGTGTACAGGGGCTAGAATCCTACGAGCAGTACTTC
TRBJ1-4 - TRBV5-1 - CASSFRGVGEKLFF TGCGCCAGCAGCTTTCGGGGCGTCGGTGAAAAACTGTTTTTT
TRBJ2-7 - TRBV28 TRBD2 CASSSLAGTSGDYEQYF TGTGCCAGCAGTTCCCTGGCGGGGACTAGCGGAGACTACGAGCAGTACTTC
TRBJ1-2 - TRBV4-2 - CASSPRATVQIGYTF TGTGCCAGCAGCCCACGGGCAACAGTGCAGATTGGCTACACCTTC
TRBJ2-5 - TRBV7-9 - CASSSQMTGETQYF TGTGCCAGCAGCTCCCAGATGACAGGAGAGACCCAGTACTTC
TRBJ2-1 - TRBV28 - CASSLRTDLGEQFF TGTGCCAGCAGTCTCCGGACTGACCTAGGTGAGCAGTTCTTC
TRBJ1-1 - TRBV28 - CASSLRPVSRGAFF TGTGCCAGCAGTTTACGGCCGGTGTCTCGTGGGGCTTTCTTT
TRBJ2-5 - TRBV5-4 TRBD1 CASSLDPRQGAAQETQYF TGTGCCAGCAGCTTGGACCCCCGACAGGGGGCGGCCCAAGAGACCCAGTACTTC
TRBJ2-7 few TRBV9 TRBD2 CASSASGLGYEQYF TGTGCCAGCAGCGCTTCGGGACTAGGCTACGAGCAGTACTTC
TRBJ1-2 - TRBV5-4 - CASSLDSPLNYGYTF TGTGCCAGCAGCTTGGACAGTCCACTTAACTATGGCTACACCTTC
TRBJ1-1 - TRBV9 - CASSTSSVNTEAFF TGTGCCAGCAGCACTTCAAGTGTTAACACTGAAGCTTTCTTT
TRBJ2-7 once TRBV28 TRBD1 CASSLSGQGAEYF TGTGCCAGCAGTTTATCAGGACAGGGGGCCGAGTACTTC
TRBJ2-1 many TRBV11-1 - CASSWTAANNEQFF TGTGCCAGCAGCTGGACAGCCGCCAACAATGAGCAGTTCTTC
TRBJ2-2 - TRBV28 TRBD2 CASSLSPRLAGVTGELFF TGTGCCAGCAGTTTATCCCCCCGACTAGCGGGAGTTACCGGGGAGCTGTTTTTT
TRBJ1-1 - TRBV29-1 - CSVYAGPGNTEAFF TGCAGCGTTTATGCAGGGCCCGGGAACACTGAAGCTTTCTTT
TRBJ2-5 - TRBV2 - CASSGLEGTQYF TGTGCCAGCAGTGGACTCGAGGGGACCCAGTACTTC
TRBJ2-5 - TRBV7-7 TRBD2 CASSTYTSGSETQYF TGTGCTAGCAGCACCTATACTAGCGGCTCGGAGACCCAGTACTTC
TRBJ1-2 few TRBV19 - CASSPDGDYGYTF TGTGCCAGTAGTCCCGACGGGGACTATGGCTACACCTTC
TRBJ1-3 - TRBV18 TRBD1 CASSPGQGNSGNTIYF TGTGCCAGCTCGCCGGGACAGGGCAACTCTGGAAACACCATATATTTT
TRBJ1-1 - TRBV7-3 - CASSRLGGSGETEAFF TGTGCCAGCAGCCGTCTCGGAGGGAGTGGAGAAACTGAAGCTTTCTTT
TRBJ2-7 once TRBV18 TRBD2 CASSPGTSGRYEQYF TGTGCCAGCTCACCCGGGACTAGCGGACGCTACGAGCAGTACTTC
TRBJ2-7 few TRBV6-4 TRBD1 CASSEGAGGSYEQYF TGTGCCAGCAGTGAAGGGGCAGGGGGCTCCTACGAGCAGTACTTC
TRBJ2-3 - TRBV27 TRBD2 CASSWTSLGYTDTQYF TGTGCCAGCAGTTGGACTAGCTTGGGGTACACAGATACGCAGTATTTT
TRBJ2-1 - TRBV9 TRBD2 CASSVDAGVYVEQFF TGTGCCAGCAGCGTAGATGCGGGGGTGTATGTTGAGCAGTTCTTC
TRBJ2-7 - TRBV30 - CAWSRGWDEQYF TGTGCCTGGAGTAGAGGGTGGGACGAGCAGTACTTC
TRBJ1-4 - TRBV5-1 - CASTDRQNEKLFF TGCGCCAGCACAGACCGACAGAATGAAAAACTGTTTTTT
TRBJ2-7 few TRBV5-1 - CASSLGYEQYF TGCGCCAGCAGCTTGGGTTACGAGCAGTACTTC
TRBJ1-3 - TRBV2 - CASSSDSAGNTIYF TGTGCCAGCAGTTCGGACAGCGCTGGAAACACCATATATTTT
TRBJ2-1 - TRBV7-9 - CASSHSGGGNEQFF TGTGCCAGCAGCCATAGCGGTGGGGGGAATGAGCAGTTCTTC
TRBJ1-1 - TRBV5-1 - CASSLAGAASIMNTEAFF TGCGCCAGCAGCTTGGCCGGGGCAGCAAGCATTATGAACACTGAAGCTTTCTTT